These 14 T cell receptor beta chains were sequenced from one sample in a study of T cell clonality in common variable immunodeficiency. General study results and limits: Fewer deletions and N-nucleotide insertions were reportedly seen in common variable immunodeficiency TCR beta sequences.

Data came from immunoSEQ multiplex PCR; TCRdb stores just in-frame clones and leaves some out. There are 8,500 to 13,000 clones in the sample, none observed a single time. Their specific antigens are unknown. The specimen was peripheral blood mononuclear cells. These TCRs come from a human donor with common variable immunodeficiency.

Relative to its sample, this clone is medium-sized. The DNA ends 3 residues before the CDR3 does, and the rest of the CDR3 is filled in from the germline J gene. The chain employs TRBV5-1 and TRBJ2-2, with 8 bases aligning to TRBD2. The junction had 3 bases not matched to a gene; V was cut back by 2 bases and J by 0 bases. This CDR3 comprises 16 residues. The germline gives CDR1 SGHRS, CDR2 YFSETQ. This CDR3 reads CASSFRLASNTGELFF. CDR3 DNA (partial): TGCGCCAGCAGCTTCAGACTAGCGTCGAACACCGGGGAG.

In its sample, this clone was seen a few times. The observed sequence ends 3 residues before the CDR3 terminus, with the missing tail filled in from the germline J gene. This chain joins TRBV20-1 and TRBJ2-7, with 12 bases matching TRBD2. The CDR3 has 14 residues. V gave up 6 bases and J gave up 3 bases; unmatched junction bases: 6. CDR1 is DFQATT, CDR2 SNEGSKA, per germline (reference sequence). The sequenced CDR3 bases are TGCAGTGCCCCGCAGACTAGCGGGAGCTACGAG. Protein sequence: CSAPQTSGSYE. The whole CDR3 sequence is CSAPQTSGSYEQYF.

Concerning this clone itself: The sequenced fragment ends 3 residues before the CDR3 boundary, so the rest is inferred from the germline J gene. The V call is TRBV7-9, the J call TRBJ2-5, with 8 bases lining up with TRBD2. The CDR3 totals 15 residues. J lost 5 bases, V lost 7 bases, and 12 bases had no gene match. Germline loops: CDR1 SEHNR, CDR2 FQNEAQ (reference sequence). This chain's CDR3 is CASTLREGLGETQYF. The covered CDR3 bases are TGTGCCAGCACCCTTCGGGAGGGGTTGGGGGAGACC.

This clone was counted only a few times. The observed sequence ends 3 residues before the CDR3 terminus, with the missing tail filled in from the germline J gene. This chain connects TRBV19 to TRBJ2-7, with a weak D call TRBD1 (6 bases). CDR3 size: 15 residues. The ends were cut back, 6 bases at V and 0 bases at J, with 15 bases in the middle. CDR1 and CDR2 from the germline V gene are LNHDA and SQIVND (reference sequence). This CDR3 reads CASRRSAGDSYEQYF. CDR3 bases read: TGTGCCAGTAGAAGGTCGGCAGGGGACTCCTACGAG. Variable domain in full (rest from reference TRBV19 and TRBJ2-7): DGGITQSPKYLFRKEGQNVTLSCEQNLNHDAMYWYRQDPGQGLRLIYYSQIVNDFQKGDIAEGYSVSREKKESFPLTVTSAQKNPTAFYLCASRRSAGDSYEQYFGPGTRLTVT.

A word on this clone: The read ends 3 residues before the CDR3 terminus; that terminus is restored from the germline J gene. The V and J genes are TRBV19 and TRBJ2-5, with 8 bases matching TRBD1. The germline V gene encodes CDR1 LNHDA and CDR2 SQIVND (reference sequence). The V segment lost 6 bases and the J segment 5 bases; nucleotides outside the gene matches: 5. CDR3 length equals 13 residues. The CDR3 bases that were read are TGTGCCAGTAGAAGCAGGGGGCGGGAGACC. This codes for CASRSRGRET. The CDR3 in full is CASRSRGRETQYF.

This clone occurred a few times. CDR3 residues: CASSLAGRGKGGYTF. CDR3 bases read: TGTGCCAGCAGCTTAGCCGGCAGGGGAAAAGGTGGC. The chain links TRBV7-2 to TRBJ1-2, with a tentative D call TRBD1 (6 bases). The read ends 3 residues shy of where the CDR3 ends; the end is completed using the germline J gene. There are 15 residues in the CDR3. Trimming removed 0 bases at V and 7 bases at J, with 15 bases between. Germline V gene lookup returns CDR1 SGHTA and CDR2 FQGNSA. The full variable domain, with the rest looked up from reference TRBV7-2 and TRBJ1-2, is GAGVSQSPSNKVTEKGKDVELRCDPISGHTALYWYRQSLGQGLEFLIYFQGNSAPDKSGLPSDRFSAERTGGSVSTLTIQRTQQEDSAVYLCASSLAGRGKGGYTFGSGTRLTVV.

With respect to this clone: The sequence runs out 3 residues before the end of the CDR3; the remainder is reconstructed from the germline J gene. The gene calls are TRBV7-2 and TRBJ2-3; D perhaps matches TRBD2 (7 bases). The CDR3 sequence is 15 residues long. Trimming took 5 bases from V and 4 from J, leaving 16 bases between them. Looked up from germline, CDR1 is SGHTA and CDR2 is FQGNSA. CDR3 sequence reads: CASSPRGGEADTQYF. The sequenced part of the CDR3 DNA is TGTGCCAGCAGCCCGAGGGGGGGCGAGGCAGATACG.

Worth noting for this clone: The CDR3 end is not reached by the read, which stops 3 residues before it; the germline J gene fills it in. The J gene is TRBJ2-4, the V gene TRBV18, with D perhaps TRBD2 (6 bases). Germline assignment: CDR1 KGHSH and CDR2 LQKENI. This CDR3 is 16 amino acids long. The germline V and J ends were trimmed by 6 bases and 1 base, with 16 bases remaining between them. The part of the CDR3 DNA that was read is TGTGCCAGCTCGCCTATCCAAGGAGGGGCCAAAAACATT. The encoded protein is CASSPIQGGAKNI. The entire CDR3 sequence reads CASSPIQGGAKNIQYF.

This clone was counted between two and nine times. The DNA ends 3 residues before the CDR3 does, and the rest of the CDR3 is filled in from the germline J gene. This chain links TRBV7-3 with TRBJ1-3, with D perhaps TRBD1 (5 bases). V was pared by 1 base and J by 0 bases, with 7 bases between. Germline-derived CDR1 and CDR2 are SGHTA and FQGTGA. The CDR3 sequence is 15 residues long. The sequenced part of the CDR3 DNA is TGTGCCAGCAGCTTAAGGGGGGACTCTGGAAACACC. Encoded protein: CASSLRGDSGNT. Given in full, the CDR3 is CASSLRGDSGNTIYF.

This clone turned up a few times. The sequenced fragment ends 3 residues before the CDR3 boundary, so the rest is inferred from the germline J gene. The chain is built from TRBV20-1 and TRBJ1-1, with D possibly being TRBD1 (5 bases). This CDR3 region has 10 residues. The germline V gene has CDR1 DFQATT and CDR2 SNEGSKA (reference sequence). CDR3 DNA (partial): TGCAGTGCCAGGAAGGGGCCA. As protein: CSARKGP. The complete CDR3 reads CSARKGPAFF.

This clone was counted only a few times. With the read ending 3 residues before the CDR3 end, the germline J gene is used to fill in that end. The chain joins TRBV7-9 to TRBJ2-1, with 8 nucleotides matching TRBD1. Germline loops: CDR1 SEHNR, CDR2 FQNEAQ (reference sequence). V shed 8 bases and J 2 bases; nucleotides not matched to a gene: 8. The CDR3 spans 15 residues. The CDR3 spells CASFQGAAPYNEQFF. The CDR3 bases that were read are TGTGCCAGCTTCCAGGGGGCTGCCCCCTACAATGAG.

Details on this clone: The read ends 3 residues early relative to the CDR3; the germline J gene fills the gap. The chain recombines TRBV18 with TRBJ1-4; 9 bases line up with TRBD1. CDR1 and CDR2 (germline): KGHSH, LQKENI. The V and J ends lost 5 bases and 10 bases, in that order; junction bases with no gene match: 11. The CDR3 consists of 15 residues. Incomplete CDR3 DNA: TGTGCCAGCTCAGAGGAGTCCGGGACAGGGCGAAAA. This sequence encodes CASSEESGTGRK. The full CDR3 reads CASSEESGTGRKLFF.

Notes on this clone: The sequenced fragment ends 3 residues before the CDR3 boundary, so the rest is inferred from the germline J gene. This chain joins TRBV6-2 or TRBV6-3 and TRBJ2-7, with unresolved D. The CDR3 consists of 11 residues. Trimming stripped 8 bases from V and 3 bases from J, with 8 bases between. Germline lookup yields CDR1 MNHEY and CDR2 SVGEGT. The CDR3 loop is CASGHLYEQYF. CDR3 DNA (partial): TGTGCCAGCGGGCACCTCTACGAG.

This clone was counted only a few times. The read gets to within 3 residues of the CDR3 end, and the germline J gene fills in the rest. The chain is built from TRBV18 and TRBJ1-5; tentatively, D is TRBD1 (5 bases). CDR3 size: 14 residues. V was trimmed by 1 base and J by 9 bases, leaving 13 bases between them. Per germline, CDR1 KGHSH and CDR2 LQKENI. CDR3 DNA, as far as it was read: TGTGCCAGCTCACCACGGGAGGGACTGGGGCCC. Translated, it gives CASSPREGLGP. The whole CDR3 protein is CASSPREGLGPQHF.